Given below is one TCR beta chain in context. At least ten counts were recorded for this clonotype. Its specific antigen is unknown. Base qualities are missing; no much larger clone stands one base away. Sequenced using an Illumina HiSeq 2500. Quantitative 5'-RACE with molecular barcodes was used to prepare TCR beta libraries. The original pipeline was this. A new computational method based on a probabilistic model of VDJ rearrangement was used to identify disease-linked TCR variants. TCRdb reworked the public reads: Q25 trimming with fastp, MiXCR clone assembly, productive beta chains retained. When rows share a CDR3 protein, they turn into one entry using the most common DNA and genes. In this record, the V and J calls reflect TCRdb's handling and not the investigators' own analysis. Across this sample there are about 140,000 distinct CDR3 sequences, with roughly 8% seen only once. The top ten constitute 7.3% of the sample.

The data are from a study of CD8 T cells in ankylosing spondylitis (TCRdb year 2017). With respect to the entire study: The study set out to find disease-linked TCR variants by profiling T cell receptor beta repertoires in ankylosing spondylitis patients and healthy donors. In total, the full study cohort was made up of over a hundred healthy donors and approximately 27 ankylosing spondylitis patients. Samples of peripheral blood were taken, and for ankylosing spondylitis patients, synovial fluid was collected as well. Here is what the overall study found, with its caveats: A TCR beta motif made up of about eight highly homologous amino acid variants appeared to be characteristic of blood from ankylosing spondylitis patients. The disease-linked clones were reported as significantly enriched in matched synovial fluid samples from ankylosing spondylitis patients. Some motif variants were previously reported in synovial fluid and blood of reactive arthritis patients, suggesting common disease-initiation mechanisms. A CD8+ phenotype was shown by the disease-linked clones, which were found at relatively low frequencies in peripheral blood.

For each ankylosing spondylitis patient, the synovial fluid sample was matched to a blood sample from that same patient. V drops 3 bases and J drops 6 bases, leaving 11 bases in between. Its CDR3 holds 13 amino acids, cysteine through phenylalanine. Only the CDR3 region is kept as DNA, spanning 39 bases read in frame from base 1. CDR1 is given as SEHNR and CDR2 as FQNEAQ, both from the germline V gene (reference sequence). This chain joins TRBV7-9 to TRBJ1-1; the best D guess is TRBD1, with 6 bases matching. The sample comprised synovial fluid, either unsorted or a sorted T cell fraction (not recorded which). The TCR was taken from a male donor with ankylosing spondylitis. Here is the DNA: TGTGCCAGCAGCTTCAACAGGGACGCTGAAGCTTTCTTT. This encodes CASSFNRDAEAFF.